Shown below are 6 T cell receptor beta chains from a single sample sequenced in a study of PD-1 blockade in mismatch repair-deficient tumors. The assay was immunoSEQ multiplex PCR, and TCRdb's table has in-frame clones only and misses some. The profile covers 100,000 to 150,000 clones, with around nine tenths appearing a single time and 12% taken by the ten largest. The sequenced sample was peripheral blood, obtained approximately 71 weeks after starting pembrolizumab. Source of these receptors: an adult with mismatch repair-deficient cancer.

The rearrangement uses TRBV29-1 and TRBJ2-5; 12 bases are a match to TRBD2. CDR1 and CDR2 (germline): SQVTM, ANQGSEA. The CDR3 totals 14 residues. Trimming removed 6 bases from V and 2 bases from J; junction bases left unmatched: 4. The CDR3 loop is CSVAGLAGQETQYF. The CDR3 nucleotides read TGCAGCGTCGCAGGACTAGCGGGACAAGAGACCCAGTACTTC.

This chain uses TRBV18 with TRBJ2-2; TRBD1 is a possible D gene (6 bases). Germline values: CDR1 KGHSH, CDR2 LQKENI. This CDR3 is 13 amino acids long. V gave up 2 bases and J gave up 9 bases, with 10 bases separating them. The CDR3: CASSPIGQRELFF. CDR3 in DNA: TGTGCCAGCTCACCAATCGGACAGAGGGAGCTGTTTTTT.

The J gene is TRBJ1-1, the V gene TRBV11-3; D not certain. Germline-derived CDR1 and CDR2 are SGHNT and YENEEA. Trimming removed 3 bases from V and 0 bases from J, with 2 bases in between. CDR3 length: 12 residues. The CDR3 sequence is CASSLMNTEAFF. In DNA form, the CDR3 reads TGTGCCAGCAGCTTGATGAACACTGAAGCTTTCTTT.

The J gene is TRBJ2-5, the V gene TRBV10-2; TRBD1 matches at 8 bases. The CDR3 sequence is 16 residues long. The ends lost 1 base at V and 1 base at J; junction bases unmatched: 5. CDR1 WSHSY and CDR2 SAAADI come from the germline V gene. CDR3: CASSELRQGIQETQYF. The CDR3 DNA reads TGCGCCAGCAGTGAGTTAAGACAGGGGATCCAAGAGACCCAGTACTTC.

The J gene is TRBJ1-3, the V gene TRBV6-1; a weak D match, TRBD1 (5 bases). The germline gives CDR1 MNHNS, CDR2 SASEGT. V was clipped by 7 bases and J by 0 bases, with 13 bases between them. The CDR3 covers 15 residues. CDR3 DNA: TGTGCCAGCATTAGGGACGCTAACTCTGGAAACACCATATATTTT. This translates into CASIRDANSGNTIYF.

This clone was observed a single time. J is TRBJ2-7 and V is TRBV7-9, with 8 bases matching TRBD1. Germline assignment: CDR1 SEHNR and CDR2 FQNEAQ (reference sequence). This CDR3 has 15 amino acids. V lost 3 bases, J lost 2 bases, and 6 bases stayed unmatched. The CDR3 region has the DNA TGTGCCAGCAGCTTCAGTGGACAGGGAACCTACGAGCAGTACTTC. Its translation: CASSFSGQGTYEQYF.